What follows are 20 T cell receptor beta chains derived from one specimen sequenced in a study of T cells in Graves' hyperthyroidism and ophthalmopathy (dated 2019 in TCRdb). Preparation of the library involved multiplex PCR. The listed sequencing device is Illumina HiSeq 2000. The TCR beta CDR3 regions were amplified from the RNA transcripts. A first-round RT-PCR of the TCR CDR3 used the HTBI primer set with the Qiagen OneStep RT-PCR kit. TCRdb trimmed public reads at Q25 via fastp, called clones via MiXCR and kept in-frame beta chains. Rows are unified per CDR3 protein, each entry keeping the most common DNA and genes. In this sample the table shows a few hundred thousand distinct CDR3 sequences, roughly 50% of which occur a single time. In total, the top ten clones hold more than 7.5% of the sample. Sequenced sample: peripheral blood or thyroid tissue (not recorded which). The receptors stem from a young woman with Graves' hyperthyroidism.

This clonotype came up a few times. The genes are TRBV29-1 and TRBJ2-1; 9 positions match TRBD2. This CDR3 region has 19 residues. The J segment lost 1 base and the V segment lost 4 bases, leaving 17 bases of the junction unmatched. Germline assignment: CDR1 SQVTM and CDR2 ANQGSEA. CDR3 in amino acids: CSVGGAAGGRAPSYNEQFF. The CDR3 nucleotides are TGCAGCGTTGGGGGGGCTGCGGGAGGGCGGGCACCTTCCTACAATGAGCAGTTCTTC.

The chain has TRBV10-3 and TRBJ1-6, with 8 bases that match TRBD1. CDR3 size: 14 residues. The germline gives CDR1 ENHRY, CDR2 SYGVKD. V was clipped by 9 bases and J by 10 bases; unmatched bases: 11. In DNA form, the CDR3 reads TGTGCCATGAGGACTGGGACAGGCGGGTCACCCCTCCACTTT. Translation: CAMRTGTGGSPLHF.

This clonotype was picked up many times. J is TRBJ1-1 and V is TRBV12-3 or TRBV12-4; D perhaps matches TRBD1 (5 bases). V lost 6 bases, J lost 3 bases, and 14 bases lay in between. There are 14 residues in the CDR3. This CDR3 is CASRPFTGYTEAFF. The DNA of the CDR3 is TGTGCCAGCAGGCCCTTTACAGGTTACACTGAAGCTTTCTTT.

This clonotype was found many times. This chain links TRBV2 with TRBJ2-5, with TRBD2 as a possible D gene (5 bases). This CDR3 has 15 amino acids. CDR1 and CDR2 (germline): SNHLY, FYNNEI. V was clipped by 7 bases and J by 5 bases, with 20 bases between them. CDR3 protein: CASTETGFRGETQYF. The CDR3 nucleotides are TGTGCCAGCACCGAGACCGGGTTCAGAGGGGAGACCCAGTACTTC.

This clonotype was seen many times. The gene calls are TRBV20-1 and TRBJ1-1; D not certain. The germline V and J ends were trimmed by 6 bases and 2 bases, with 4 bases remaining between them. The germline gives CDR1 DFQATT, CDR2 SNEGSKA (reference sequence). The CDR3 extends over 10 amino acids. CDR3 coding DNA: TGCAGTGCCAGTAACACTGAAGCTTTCTTT. Protein sequence: CSASNTEAFF.

This clonotype was counted at least ten times. V gene TRBV10-2 combines with J gene TRBJ1-1, with D hard to call. Trimming left V 0 bases short and J 8 bases short, with 7 bases between. Looked up from germline, CDR1 is WSHSY and CDR2 is SAAADI. This CDR3 region has 12 residues. The CDR3 is CASSESLAEAFF. The CDR3 region has the DNA TGCGCCAGCAGTGAGTCGCTGGCAGAAGCTTTCTTT.

Worth noting for this clonotype: This could be a read error, since a much larger clone is one nucleotide away. The chain recombines TRBV5-8 with TRBJ2-7; TRBD1 or TRBD2 may be the D gene (5 bases each). The CDR3 has 15 residues. Germline CDR1 is SGHTS and CDR2 is YDEGEE. The CDR3 spells CVSSLDGTTSYEQYF. The DNA for the CDR3 is TGTGTCAGCAGCTTGGACGGGACCACTTCCTACGAGCAGTACTTC.

With respect to this clonotype: Germline and junction disagree at one end, which may indicate a read error. In DNA form, the CDR3 reads TGTGCCATCAGTTACCGAAAGACAGGGACTGAGGGCACCATATATTTT. This sequence encodes CAISYRKTGTEGTIYF. This sequence joins TRBV6-5 and TRBJ1-3, with 7 bases aligning to TRBD1. Germline V gene data show CDR1 as MNHEY and CDR2 as SVGAGI. This CDR3 region has 16 residues.

The rearrangement joins TRBV4-3 to TRBJ1-2, with 9 bases aligning to TRBD1. V trimming: 0 bases; J trimming: 7 bases; junction bases outside the gene matches: 9. Germline V CDR1 and CDR2: LGHNA, YSLEER. The CDR3 is 16 amino acids. CDR3 DNA: TGCGCCAGCAGCCAAGATGGCAGGACAGGGGATTGTGGCTACACCTTC. Its protein is CASSQDGRTGDCGYTF.

This rearrangement joins TRBV13 to TRBJ2-7, with 9 nucleotides matching TRBD2. CDR3 length equals 12 residues. Germline CDR1 PRHDT, CDR2 FYEKMQ (reference sequence). V lost 8 bases, J lost 3 bases, and 2 bases stayed unmatched. This chain's CDR3 is CASGTSHYEQYF. The CDR3 nucleotides are TGTGCCAGCGGGACTAGCCACTACGAGCAGTACTTC.

This clonotype was detected many times. This chain links TRBV20-1 with TRBJ1-4; no clear D. CDR3 length: 15 residues. From germline, CDR1 is DFQATT and CDR2 SNEGSKA (reference sequence). V lost 3 bases and J lost 0, with 11 bases in between. The CDR3 is CSARDYLSTNEKLFF. The CDR3 nucleotides are TGCAGTGCTAGGGACTACCTGTCAACTAATGAAAAACTGTTTTTT.

Details on this clonotype: Sequence at one end of the junction differs from germline and may be a read error. This rearrangement joins TRBV7-7 to TRBJ2-7; no firm D call. Per the germline V gene, CDR1 is SSHAT and CDR2 is FNYEAQ (reference sequence). This CDR3 is 14 amino acids long. Written as DNA, the CDR3 is TGTGCTAGCAGTCCCGCAGCCTCTGGGAAGGAGCAGTACTTC. Amino acids: CASSPAASGKEQYF.

The chain uses TRBV7-3 and TRBJ2-7; D possibly uses TRBD1 or TRBD2 (6 bases each). This CDR3 contains 13 residues. Per germline, CDR1 SGHTA and CDR2 FQGTGA. Trimming removed 5 bases from V and 7 bases from J, with 15 bases in between. Written as DNA, the CDR3 is TGTGCCAGCAGCGAGTCGGGGGCGGGAGAGCAGTACTTC. Amino acid sequence: CASSESGAGEQYF.

The chain uses TRBV5-8 and TRBJ1-5, with 8 bases lining up with TRBD1. CDR1 and CDR2 (germline): SGHTS, YDEGEE. There are 16 residues in the CDR3. V was clipped by 4 bases and J by 2 bases; unmatched bases: 8. The DNA of the CDR3 is TGTGCCAGCAGCAGGGGGACAGGTGGGGGCAATCAGCCCCAGCATTTT. Translating gives CASSRGTGGGNQPQHF. The whole variable domain, remainder taken from reference TRBV5-8 and TRBJ1-5, is EAGVTQSPTHLIKTRGQQATLRCSPISGHTSVYWYQQALGLGLQFLLWYDEGEERNRGNFPPRFSGRQFPNYSSELNVNALELEDSALYLCASSRGTGGGNQPQHFGDGTRLSIL.

This clonotype occurred a few times. The V call is TRBV20-1, the J call TRBJ2-3; TRBD2 agrees at 16 bases. Trimming at V came to 5 bases and at J to 4 bases, leaving 9 bases not matched to a gene. The length of the CDR3 is 17 residues. CDR1 and CDR2 from the germline V gene are DFQATT and SNEGSKA (reference sequence). CDR3 in amino acids: CSAPGTSGRANPDTQYF. DNA of the CDR3: TGCAGTGCTCCCGGGACTAGCGGGAGGGCCAATCCAGATACGCAGTATTTT.

In regard to this clonotype: One end of the junction does not line up with germline, which may come from a read error. The chain recombines TRBV29-1 with TRBJ1-1; D may be TRBD1 (6 bases). This CDR3 region has 14 residues. The germline CDR1 and CDR2 sequences are SQVTM and ANQGSEA. Here the CDR3 reads CSVEGGRPNTEASF. The CDR3 DNA is TGCAGCGTTGAGGGGGGGCGACCGAACACTGAGGCTTCCTTT.

This clonotype was seen a few times. The chain links TRBV6-2 or TRBV6-3 to TRBJ2-3; a weak D match, TRBD2 (6 bases). CDR3 length: 15 amino acids. The V gene's germline CDR1 is MNHEY and CDR2 SVGEGT. V lost 0 bases to trimming and J lost 2 bases, with 9 bases between them. CDR3 in DNA: TGTGCCAGCAGTTACTCGACGGGAGCCACAGATACGCAGTATTTT. Translation gives CASSYSTGATDTQYF.

The V and J genes are TRBV2 and TRBJ1-6; 9 bases align to TRBD1. The CDR3 spans 15 residues. Germline V CDR1 and CDR2: SNHLY, FYNNEI. V lost 6 bases and J lost 7; bases outside the gene matches: 7. CDR3 DNA sequence: TGTGCCAGCAGAGAGGGACAGGGTGAGAATTCACCCCTCCACTTT. As protein: CASREGQGENSPLHF.

This CDR3 reads CASSPLGWGHTF. The CDR3 coding sequence is TGTGCCAGCAGTCCACTGGGGTGGGGGCACACCTTC. The rearrangement links TRBV12-3 or TRBV12-4 to TRBJ1-2, with a weak D call TRBD1 (6 bases). Trimming pared 5 bases from V and 12 bases from J, leaving 16 bases between. This CDR3 spans 12 amino acids.

CDR3 DNA: TGTGCCACCAGTGAGACACGACATCACCGGGACAGGAGTAACTATGGCTACACCTTC. It specifies CATSETRHHRDRSNYGYTF. The chain links TRBV24-1 to TRBJ1-2; 8 bases fit TRBD1. V was clipped by 4 bases and J by 1 base; unmatched bases: 16. The CDR3 is 19 amino acids. Germline V gene data show CDR1 as KGHDR and CDR2 as SFDVKD.